The rows below give T cell receptor beta chains drawn from one sample of a study of blood T cell repertoires in COVID-19. TCRdb keeps only in-frame clones here, not all; method: immunoSEQ multiplex PCR. The sample yields tens of thousands of clones, around 77% seen once. The source material was peripheral blood. The receptors originated from a man aged 65 to 85 with COVID-19, enrolled during active disease. Both conserved end residues are trimmed from each CDR3.

v_call	j_call	cdr3_aa
TRBV6-5	TRBJ1-3	ASSYQTGGSGNTIY
TRBV19	TRBJ1-5	ASTPLPPRTFQPQH
TRBV2	TRBJ1-5	ASSERDTMRSNQPQH
TRBV7-3	TRBJ2-1	ASSPGQPPNEQF
TRBV5-1	TRBJ2-2	ASSPGHIANTGELF
TRBV7-2	TRBJ2-2	ASSYPRAGSLRTGELF
TRBV12-3/TRBV12-4	TRBJ2-2	AGRTANTGELF
TRBV12-3/TRBV12-4	TRBJ1-1	ASSLWGDTEAF
TRBV6-5	TRBJ1-2	ASSPGTGNYGYT
TRBV29-1	TRBJ1-2	SVDLQVGYGYT
TRBV30	TRBJ1-2	AWSRALTTGGYT
TRBV5-1	TRBJ2-3	ASSTGGGRMGDTQY
TRBV29-1	TRBJ1-5	SVLIPGQGEYSNQPQH
TRBV28	TRBJ1-1	ASSPQGRAF
TRBV5-1	TRBJ1-2	ASSLASEANYGYT
TRBV7-2	TRBJ2-1	ASSPLAGNEQF
TRBV15	TRBJ1-2	ATAGTVTANYGYT
TRBV19	TRBJ1-1	ASSLSSGTGDMNTEAF
TRBV27	TRBJ1-2	ASSLSGQGRYT
TRBV6-5	TRBJ1-5	ASTGYSNQPQH
TRBV4-1	TRBJ2-7	ASSPGGTVLYEQY
TRBV27	TRBJ2-2	ASSLSRTGGYGELF
TRBV28	TRBJ1-4	ASRQGSTNEKLF
TRBV4-2	TRBJ1-2	ASSQGSTGAANPYGYT
TRBV5-4	TRBJ2-2	ASSRDSGGELF
TRBV7-3	TRBJ2-1	ASSPGDSYNEQF
TRBV9	TRBJ1-2	ASSVAPGVGYGYT
TRBV6-2/TRBV6-3	TRBJ2-7	ASSYRPSSYEQY
TRBV5-8	TRBJ1-2	ASSLSTGQTLNYGYT
TRBV9	TRBJ2-7	ASSPGQGGDEQY
TRBV2	TRBJ1-2	ASSGLAANYGYT
TRBV28	TRBJ2-3	ASSLSGNTQY
TRBV5-6	TRBJ1-3	ASSLGGAGNTIY
TRBV6-2/TRBV6-3	TRBJ2-1	ASSYSISPGRVAYNEQF
TRBV4-2	TRBJ2-7	ASSQDWSRAPYEQY
TRBV19	TRBJ1-2	ASICGGPIANYGYT
TRBV18	TRBJ2-7	ASAPAPLRDEQY